The TCR beta chain described here comes from a study of blood T cell repertoires in COVID-19. In the study overall: The analysed material was cDNA or gDNA that came from T cells, B-cell-depleted T cells, or PBMCs.

The CDR3 extends over 16 amino acids. Per germline, CDR1 LNHDA and CDR2 SQIVND (reference sequence). With 6 bases clipped from V and 4 bases from J, the junction kept 13 bases outside the gene matches. Data came from immunoSEQ multiplex PCR; TCRdb stores just in-frame clones and leaves some out. The sample has about 160,000 clones, around nine tenths seen once. The gene calls are TRBV19 and TRBJ1-1; 8 bases match TRBD1. Sequenced: peripheral blood. This TCR derives from a man between 60 and 70 years old with active or convalescent COVID-19. CDR3 nucleotide sequence: TGTGCCAGTAGAGAATTACAGGGGGTATATAGCACTGAAGCTTTCTTT. Translation gives CASRELQGVYSTEAFF.